This T cell receptor (beta chain) stems from a study of T cells in Graves' hyperthyroidism and ophthalmopathy (dated by TCRdb to the late 2010s). For context, the study as a whole: To identify distinguishing TCR V-J signatures, a discovery cohort of some 100 patients was used, comprising 43 with Graves' ophthalmopathy and approximately 57 with stable Graves' hyperthyroidism. After blood sampling, hyperthyroidism patients were treated with methimazole at a starting dose of 30 mg daily, and ophthalmopathy patients were treated with high-dose intravenous methylprednisolone. Whether ophthalmopathy could be predicted prospectively was tested in an independent validation cohort made up of roughly 19 hyperthyroidism patients plus 17 patients who later progressed to ophthalmopathy. For training and testing, the roughly 93 patients in the discovery cohort were randomly divided in a 7:3 ratio. The paper reports TCR Vbeta CDR3 sequencing of more than 120 peripheral blood samples: some 41 ophthalmopathy, approximately 74 hyperthyroidism and approximately 17 progressor patients. Thyroid tissue and blood T-cell repertoires from six Graves' hyperthyroidism patients were also compared in the study. Study-wide conclusions, independent of this receptor: A model built on a 13 V-J signature distinguished ophthalmopathy from stable hyperthyroidism, reaching 85% to 90% sensitivity and approximately 81% specificity in cross-validation and 80%/75% in testing. Most expanded thyroid clonotypes (frequency above 0.001) were also found in blood, which suggests that blood repertoires may mirror thyroid immune responses. No statistical method was used to set the sample size in advance, and investigators knew the group allocation. During validation, the model predicted progression to ophthalmopathy a median of approximately 6.5 months ahead of onset, with around 65% sensitivity and around 72% specificity.

The TCR beta CDR3 regions were amplified from the RNA transcripts. The TCR CDR3 was subjected to a first round of RT-PCR using the HTBI primer set and the Qiagen OneStep RT-PCR kit. A second multiplex PCR round built the libraries, followed by size selection and purification. Paired-end sequencing of the libraries was performed with 100 bp reads on an Illumina HiSeq2000. In the original analysis: Raw data were processed with SOAPnuke, discarding reads with adapters, uncalled bases, mean Phred below 15, or no exact constant-primer or identifier match. COPE v1.2.5 was used to merge high-quality paired reads, and clonotypes were defined as unique nucleotide sequences. MiTCR v1.1 was used to align clonotypes to the IMGT TRBV, TRBD and TRBJ reference segments. Only V-J combinations with frequency above 0.0001, covering roughly 99% of repertoires, were analysed. The TCS score was defined as the ratio of F50 (clonal expansion) to E x V (chaos), calculated using BLOSUM62-based TCRdist between CDR3 peptides within each V-J. Welch's t-statistics and random forest reduced around 510 V-J features to about 13, which were used in a naive Bayes classifier (R e1071). Thyroid-blood repertoire similarity was quantified with the Morisita-Horn index. TCRdb cleaned the public reads at Q25 with fastp, built clones with MiXCR and kept in-frame beta chains. Each entry is one CDR3 protein sequence, shown with its most common DNA and genes. These V and J calls derive from TCRdb rather than the authors' analysis. The sample table lists more than 550,000 distinct CDR3 sequences, less than 45% of them with a count of one. The ten largest clones represent under 8.5% of the sample.

V and J are truncated by 6 bases and 1 base respectively, leaving an intervening sequence of 8 bases. From cysteine to phenylalanine, the CDR3 is 13 amino acids long. Left in the record is the CDR3 DNA by itself, 39 bases read in frame from the first base. CDR1 KGHDR and CDR2 SFDVKD were looked up in the germline V gene. Patients with uncontrolled infections, other autoimmune diseases, pregnancy or lactation were excluded. Diagnoses were established on the basis of clinical symptoms, serum thyroxine and TRAb, thyroid ultrasound, and orbital computed tomography. Trizol reagent was used to extract total RNA, and RNA quality was then checked on an Agilent 2100 Bioanalyzer. This clonotype was found a few times. This receptor's antigen is unknown. Per-base qualities were not stored, and no clone one base away is much larger.

The sample consisted of peripheral blood or thyroid tissue (not recorded which). The chain is assembled from TRBV24-1 and TRBJ1-1; no D gene call is confident. The clonotype comes from an adult man with Graves' disease, either hyperthyroidism or ophthalmopathy (not recorded which). The CDR3 region reads CATSFSENTEAFF. The DNA sequence reads TGTGCCACCAGTTTTTCCGAGAACACTGAAGCTTTCTTT.